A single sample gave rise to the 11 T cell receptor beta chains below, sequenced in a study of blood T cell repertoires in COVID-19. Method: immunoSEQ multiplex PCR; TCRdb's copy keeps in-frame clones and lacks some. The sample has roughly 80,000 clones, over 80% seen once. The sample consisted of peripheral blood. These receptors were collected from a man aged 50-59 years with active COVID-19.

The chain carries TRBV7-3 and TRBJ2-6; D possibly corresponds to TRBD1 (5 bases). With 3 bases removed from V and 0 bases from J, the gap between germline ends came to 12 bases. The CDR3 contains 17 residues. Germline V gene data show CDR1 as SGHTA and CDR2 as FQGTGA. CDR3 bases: TGTGCCAGCAGCTTTTCACAGGACCACTCTGGGGCCAACGTCCTGACTTTC. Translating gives CASSFSQDHSGANVLTF.

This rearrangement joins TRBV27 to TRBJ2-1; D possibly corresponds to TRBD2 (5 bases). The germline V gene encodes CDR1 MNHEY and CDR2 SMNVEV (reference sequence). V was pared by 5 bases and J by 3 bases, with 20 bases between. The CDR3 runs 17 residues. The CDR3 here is CASSPTYRSGVYNEQFF. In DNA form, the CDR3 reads TGTGCCAGCAGTCCGACCTATAGGAGCGGAGTCTACAATGAGCAGTTCTTC.

As DNA, the CDR3 is TGTGCCTCAGCCCAGGGGGACCGTAGCAATCAGCCCCAGCATTTT. It codes for CASAQGDRSNQPQHF. The chain recombines TRBV28 with TRBJ1-5; TRBD1 agrees at 7 bases. The CDR3 totals 15 residues. The V gene end was trimmed by 11 bases and the J gene end by 0 bases; junction bases not matched to a gene: 10. The V gene's germline CDR1 is MDHEN and CDR2 SYDVKM. The whole variable domain, remainder taken from reference TRBV28 and TRBJ1-5, is DVKVTQSSRYLVKRTGEKVFLECVQDMDHENMFWYRQDPGLGLRLIYFSYDVKMKEKGDIPEGYSVSREKKERFSLILESASTNQTSMYLCASAQGDRSNQPQHFGDGTRLSIL.

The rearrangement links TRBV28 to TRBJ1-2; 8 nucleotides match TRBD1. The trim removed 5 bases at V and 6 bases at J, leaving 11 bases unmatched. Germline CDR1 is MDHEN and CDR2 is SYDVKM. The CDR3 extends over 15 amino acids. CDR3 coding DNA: TGTGCCAGCAGTCAACGGGACAGGTTATCTAATGGCTACACCTTC. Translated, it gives CASSQRDRLSNGYTF.

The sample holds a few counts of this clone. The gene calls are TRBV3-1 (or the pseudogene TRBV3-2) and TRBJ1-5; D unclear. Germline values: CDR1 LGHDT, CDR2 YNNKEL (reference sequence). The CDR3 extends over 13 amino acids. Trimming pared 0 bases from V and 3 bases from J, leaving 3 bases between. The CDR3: CASSQDNNQPQHF. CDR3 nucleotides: TGTGCCAGCAGCCAAGATAACAATCAGCCCCAGCATTTT.

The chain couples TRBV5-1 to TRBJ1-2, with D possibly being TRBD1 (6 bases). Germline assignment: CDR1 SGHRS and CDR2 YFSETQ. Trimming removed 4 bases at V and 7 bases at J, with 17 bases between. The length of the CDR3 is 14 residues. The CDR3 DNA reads TGCGCCAGCAGCCTAGGGGGGGGCGAGGTTGGCTACACCTTC. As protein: CASSLGGGEVGYTF.

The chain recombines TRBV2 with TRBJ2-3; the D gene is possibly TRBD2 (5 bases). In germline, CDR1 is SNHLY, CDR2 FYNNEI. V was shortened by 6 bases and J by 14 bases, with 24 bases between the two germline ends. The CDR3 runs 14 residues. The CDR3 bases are TGTGCCAGCAGCTATACTAGTGGGGAGAAAGTCCCGTATTTT. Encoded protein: CASSYTSGEKVPYF.

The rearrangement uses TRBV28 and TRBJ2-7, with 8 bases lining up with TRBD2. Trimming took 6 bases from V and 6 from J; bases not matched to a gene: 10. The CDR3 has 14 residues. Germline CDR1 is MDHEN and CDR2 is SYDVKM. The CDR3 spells CASRRPGRAFEQYF. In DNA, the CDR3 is TGTGCCAGCAGGCGCCCCGGGAGGGCCTTCGAGCAGTACTTC.

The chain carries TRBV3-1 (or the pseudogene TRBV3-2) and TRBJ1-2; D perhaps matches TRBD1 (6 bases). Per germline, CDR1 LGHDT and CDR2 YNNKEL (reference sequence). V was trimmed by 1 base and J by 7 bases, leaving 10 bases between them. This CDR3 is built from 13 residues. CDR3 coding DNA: TGTGCCAGCAGCCAAGCGACAGGCGCTGGCTACACCTTC. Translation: CASSQATGAGYTF.

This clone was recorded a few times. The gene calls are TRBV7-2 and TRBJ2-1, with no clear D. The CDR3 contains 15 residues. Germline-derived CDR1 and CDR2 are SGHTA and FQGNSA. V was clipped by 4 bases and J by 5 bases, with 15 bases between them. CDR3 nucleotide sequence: TGTGCCAGCAGCTCCGACTTCATGAAAAACAATGAGCAGTTCTTC. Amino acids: CASSSDFMKNNEQFF.

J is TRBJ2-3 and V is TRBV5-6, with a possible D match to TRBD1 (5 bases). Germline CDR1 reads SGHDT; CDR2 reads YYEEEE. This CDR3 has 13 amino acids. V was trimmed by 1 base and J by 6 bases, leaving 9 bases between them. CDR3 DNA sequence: TGTGCCAGCAGCTTGTACAGGCTCGATACGCAGTATTTT. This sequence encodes CASSLYRLDTQYF.